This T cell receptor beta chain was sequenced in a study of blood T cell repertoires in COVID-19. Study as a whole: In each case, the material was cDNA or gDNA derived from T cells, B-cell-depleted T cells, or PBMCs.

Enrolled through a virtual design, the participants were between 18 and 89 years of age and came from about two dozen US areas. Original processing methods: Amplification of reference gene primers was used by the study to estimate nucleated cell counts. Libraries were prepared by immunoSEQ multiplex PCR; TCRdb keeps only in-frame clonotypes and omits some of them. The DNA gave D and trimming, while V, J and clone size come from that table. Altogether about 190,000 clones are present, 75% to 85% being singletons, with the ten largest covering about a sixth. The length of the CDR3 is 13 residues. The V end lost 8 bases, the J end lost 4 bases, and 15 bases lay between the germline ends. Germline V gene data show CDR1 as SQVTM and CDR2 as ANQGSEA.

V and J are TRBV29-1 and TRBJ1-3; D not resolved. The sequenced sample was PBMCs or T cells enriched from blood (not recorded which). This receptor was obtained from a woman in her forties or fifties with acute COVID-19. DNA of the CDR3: TGCAGCACCTCCAGAGGAACGGGAAACACCATATATTTT. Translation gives CSTSRGTGNTIYF.